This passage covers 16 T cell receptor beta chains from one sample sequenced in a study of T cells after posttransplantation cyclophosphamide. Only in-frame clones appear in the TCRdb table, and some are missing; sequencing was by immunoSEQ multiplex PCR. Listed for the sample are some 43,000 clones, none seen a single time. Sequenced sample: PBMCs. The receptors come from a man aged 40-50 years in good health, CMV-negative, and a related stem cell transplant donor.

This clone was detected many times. CDR3 sequence (DNA): TGTGCCAGCAGTTCGATCCGGGACAGTGAAGCTTTCTTT. Translated, it gives CASSSIRDSEAFF. J is TRBJ1-1 and V is TRBV11-1, with TRBD1 matching 7 bases. Unmatched junction bases numbered 8, after V lost 6 bases and J lost 7 bases. The germline V gene encodes CDR1 SGHAT and CDR2 FQDESV (reference sequence). The CDR3 length is 13 residues.

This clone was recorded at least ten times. The CDR3 spells CASSLYPTASYEQYF. The CDR3 bases are TGTGCCAGCAGCTTGTATCCGACAGCCTCCTACGAGCAGTACTTC. The chain recombines TRBV5-6 with TRBJ2-7, with D possibly TRBD1 on 5 matching bases. The V and J ends lost 1 base and 0 bases respectively, with 11 bases between them. The germline CDR1 and CDR2 sequences are SGHDT and YYEEEE. This CDR3 is 15 amino acids long. Together with reference TRBV5-6 and TRBJ2-7, the CDR3 gives the full variable domain: DAGVTQSPTHLIKTRGQQVTLRCSPKSGHDTVSWYQQALGQGPQFIFQYYEEEERQRGNFPDRFSGHQFPNYSSELNVNALLLGDSALYLCASSLYPTASYEQYFGPGTRLTVT.

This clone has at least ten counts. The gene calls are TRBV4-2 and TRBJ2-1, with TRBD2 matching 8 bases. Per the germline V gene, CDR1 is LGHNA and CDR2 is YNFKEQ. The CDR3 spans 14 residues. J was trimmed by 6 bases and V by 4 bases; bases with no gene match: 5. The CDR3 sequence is CASSPWREVNEQFF. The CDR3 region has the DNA TGTGCCAGCAGCCCCTGGCGGGAGGTCAATGAGCAGTTCTTC.

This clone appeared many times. Written as DNA, the CDR3 is TGTGCCAGCAGCCAAGGTGGACGACTAGGTAACTACGAGCAGTACTTC. Amino acids: CASSQGGRLGNYEQYF. The V gene is TRBV4-2, the J gene TRBJ2-7; a weak D match, TRBD2 (6 bases). Germline CDR1 and CDR2: LGHNA and YNFKEQ. There are 16 residues in the CDR3. Trimming took off 1 base at V and 3 bases at J, with 16 bases between the two ends.

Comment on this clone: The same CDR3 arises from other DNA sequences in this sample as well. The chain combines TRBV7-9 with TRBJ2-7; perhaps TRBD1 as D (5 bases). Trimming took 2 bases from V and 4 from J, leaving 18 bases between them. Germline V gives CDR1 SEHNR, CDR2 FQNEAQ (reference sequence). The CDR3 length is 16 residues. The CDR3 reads CASSLLSTGKSYEQYF. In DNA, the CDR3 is TGTGCCAGCAGCTTACTGTCAACAGGAAAGAGTTACGAGCAGTACTTC.

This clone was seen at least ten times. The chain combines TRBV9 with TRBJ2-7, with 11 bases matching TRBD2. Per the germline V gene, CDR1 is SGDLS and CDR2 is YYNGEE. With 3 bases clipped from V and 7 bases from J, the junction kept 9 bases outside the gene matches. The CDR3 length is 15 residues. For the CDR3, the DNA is TGTGCCAGCAGCGGCTCGACTAGCGGGACAGGAGAGCAGTACTTC. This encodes CASSGSTSGTGEQYF.

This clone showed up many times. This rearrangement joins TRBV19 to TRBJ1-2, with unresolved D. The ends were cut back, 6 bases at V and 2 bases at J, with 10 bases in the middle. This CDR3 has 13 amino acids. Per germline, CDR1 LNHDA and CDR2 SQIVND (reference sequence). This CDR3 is CASSPERNYGYTF. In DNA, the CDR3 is TGTGCCAGTAGCCCCGAGAGAAACTATGGCTACACCTTC.

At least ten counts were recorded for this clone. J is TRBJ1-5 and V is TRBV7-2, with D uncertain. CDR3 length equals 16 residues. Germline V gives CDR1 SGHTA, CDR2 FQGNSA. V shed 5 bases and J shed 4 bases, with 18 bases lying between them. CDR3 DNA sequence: TGTGCCAGCAGCCCCAATTTGGGCAGACCAAATCAGCCCCAGCATTTT. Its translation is CASSPNLGRPNQPQHF.

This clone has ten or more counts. CDR3 protein: CASSFRPGTRNTEAFF. The CDR3 coding sequence is TGTGCCAGCAGCTTCAGACCGGGGACACGGAACACTGAAGCTTTCTTT. The chain employs TRBV9 and TRBJ1-1; D possibly corresponds to TRBD1 (6 bases). CDR1 and CDR2 from the germline V gene are SGDLS and YYNGEE. This CDR3 is 16 amino acids long. V lost 4 bases, J lost 1 base, and 17 bases lay in between.

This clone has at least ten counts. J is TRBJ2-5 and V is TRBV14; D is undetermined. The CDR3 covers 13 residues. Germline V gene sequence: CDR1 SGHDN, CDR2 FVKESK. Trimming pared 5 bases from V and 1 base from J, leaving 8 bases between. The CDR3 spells CASSYYTQETQYF. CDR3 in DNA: TGTGCCAGCAGCTACTACACCCAAGAGACCCAGTACTTC.

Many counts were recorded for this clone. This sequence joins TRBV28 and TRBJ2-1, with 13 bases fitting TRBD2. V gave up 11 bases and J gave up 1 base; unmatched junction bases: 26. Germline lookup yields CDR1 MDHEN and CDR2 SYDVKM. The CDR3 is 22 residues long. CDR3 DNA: TGTGCCCATCTTCCAGCAGAGGGTCCGGGACTAGCGGGAATTAGTTCCTACAATGAGCAGTTCTTC. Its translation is CAHLPAEGPGLAGISSYNEQFF.

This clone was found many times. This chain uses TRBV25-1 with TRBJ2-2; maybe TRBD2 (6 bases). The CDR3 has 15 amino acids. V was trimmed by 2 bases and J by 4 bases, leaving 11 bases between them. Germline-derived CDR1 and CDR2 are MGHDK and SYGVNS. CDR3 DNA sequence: TGTGCCAGCAGTGAAGTCGAGACTAGCACCGGGGAGCTGTTTTTT. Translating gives CASSEVETSTGELFF.

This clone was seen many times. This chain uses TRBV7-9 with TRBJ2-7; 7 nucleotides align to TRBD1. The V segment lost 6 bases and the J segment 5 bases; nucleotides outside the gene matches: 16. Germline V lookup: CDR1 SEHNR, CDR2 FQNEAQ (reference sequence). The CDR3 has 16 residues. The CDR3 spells CASSFTGDPQPDEQYF. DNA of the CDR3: TGTGCCAGCAGTTTTACAGGGGACCCTCAACCTGACGAGCAGTACTTC.

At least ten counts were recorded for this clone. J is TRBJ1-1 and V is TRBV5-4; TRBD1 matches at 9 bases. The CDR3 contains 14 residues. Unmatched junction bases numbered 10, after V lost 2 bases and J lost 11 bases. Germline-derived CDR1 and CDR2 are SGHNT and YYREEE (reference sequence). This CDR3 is CASSFDRGFGEAFF. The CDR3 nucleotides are TGTGCCAGCAGCTTCGACAGGGGGTTTGGGGAGGCTTTCTTT.

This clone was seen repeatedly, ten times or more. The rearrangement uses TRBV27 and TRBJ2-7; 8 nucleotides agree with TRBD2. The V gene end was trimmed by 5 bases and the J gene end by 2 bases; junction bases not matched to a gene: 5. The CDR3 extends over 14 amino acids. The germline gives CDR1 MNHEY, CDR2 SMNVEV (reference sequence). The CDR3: CASSLSGRAYEQYF. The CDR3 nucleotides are TGTGCCAGCAGTCTCAGCGGGAGAGCCTACGAGCAGTACTTC.

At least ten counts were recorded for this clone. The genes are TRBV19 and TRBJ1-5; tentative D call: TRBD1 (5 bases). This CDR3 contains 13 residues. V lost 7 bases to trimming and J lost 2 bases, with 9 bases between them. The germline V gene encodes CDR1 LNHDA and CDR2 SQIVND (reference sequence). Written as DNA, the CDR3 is TGTGCCAGTAACATCAGGGGCAATCAGCCCCAGCATTTT. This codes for CASNIRGNQPQHF.